Below are 3 T cell receptor beta chains sequenced from a single sample in a study of CD8 T cells in ankylosing spondylitis. TCRdb called the 5' RACE reads again in MiXCR, with one record for every CDR3 protein. The table lists about 64,000 distinct CDR3 sequences, more than 5.5% of them singletons. The sequencing input was synovial fluid, either unsorted or a sorted T cell fraction (not recorded which). The receptors were sampled from a male donor with ankylosing spondylitis.

The chain combines TRBV7-2 with TRBJ2-7, with TRBD2 identical over 13 bases. Germline V CDR1 and CDR2: SGHTA, FQGNSA. This CDR3 has 15 amino acids. The V gene end was trimmed by 6 bases and the J gene end by 4 bases; junction bases not matched to a gene: 6. As DNA, the CDR3 is TGTGCCAGCAGAGAGGGACTAGCGGGGATATACGAGCAGTACTTC. Translating it yields CASREGLAGIYEQYF.

This clonotype was picked up a small number of times. The CDR3 loop reads CASSQTGSPYGYTF. The CDR3, as DNA: TGTGCCAGCAGTCAAACAGGCTCCCCCTATGGCTACACCTTC. The chain recombines TRBV28 with TRBJ1-2; TRBD1 is a possible D gene (5 bases). The CDR3 loop spans 14 amino acids. Trimming pared 5 bases from V and 4 bases from J, leaving 14 bases between. Germline assignment: CDR1 MDHEN and CDR2 SYDVKM.

Judged by abundance, this clonotype is medium-sized. V gene TRBV28 combines with J gene TRBJ2-1; possible D gene TRBD1, 6 bases. The CDR3 runs 16 residues. Germline V lookup: CDR1 MDHEN, CDR2 SYDVKM. The V gene lost 4 bases and the J gene lost 0 bases, with 13 bases spanning the gap. The CDR3, as DNA: TGTGCCAGCAGTTCAGGGTTAGGGGGCTCCTACAATGAGCAGTTCTTC. This codes for CASSSGLGGSYNEQFF.